These T cell receptor beta chains were read from a single sample in a study of cytomegalovirus exposure and HLA in healthy donors. Only in-frame clones appear in the TCRdb table, and some are missing; sequencing was by immunoSEQ multiplex PCR. Altogether over 150,000 clones are present, about 76% being singletons, with the ten largest covering 7.5% to 9%. Sequencing used PBMCs. Source of these receptors: a man aged 25 to 45 in good health and CMV-seropositive. Both conserved end residues are part of each CDR3. Fields, in order: clone size, V gene, D gene, J gene, CDR3 protein, CDR3 DNA. D genes are given only for firm matches. Rows may omit the clone size; those that give it use once, few, many or a size class.

>NA|TRBV12-2|NA|TRBJ1-1
CAPAGTQNTEAFF
TGTGCACCGGCCGGGACACAGAACACTGAAGCTTTCTTT
>NA|TRBV11-2|TRBD1|TRBJ2-7
CASSSLRRRDRGLYEQYF
TGTGCCAGCAGCTCGTTACGTCGCCGGGACAGGGGGCTCTACGAGCAGTACTTC
>NA|TRBV6-1|NA|TRBJ2-7
CASSARGNSYEQYF
TGTGCCAGCAGTGCTCGGGGGAACTCCTACGAGCAGTACTTC
>NA|TRBV5-1|TRBD2|TRBJ2-7
CASSLVQSGRFYEQYF
TGCGCCAGCAGCTTGGTTCAAAGCGGGAGGTTCTACGAGCAGTACTTC
>NA|TRBV14|NA|TRBJ2-5
CASSPRGFGETQYF
TGTGCCAGCAGCCCCAGGGGATTCGGAGAGACCCAGTACTTC
>NA|TRBV18|TRBD1|TRBJ1-1
CASSPLGQGVGTEAFF
TGTGCCAGCTCACCACTAGGACAGGGAGTGGGCACTGAAGCTTTCTTT
>once|TRBV7-9|TRBD1|TRBJ1-1
CASSFQGGAGTEAFF
TGTGCCAGCAGCTTCCAAGGGGGCGCGGGGACTGAAGCTTTCTTT
>NA|TRBV27|NA|TRBJ2-2
CASSWGGGGRGTGELFF
TGTGCCAGCAGCTGGGGGGGTGGGGGGCGAGGCACCGGGGAGCTGTTTTTT
>NA|TRBV25-1|TRBD2|TRBJ2-1
CASSPRDSGGYNEQFF
TGTGCCAGCAGCCCCCGGGATAGCGGGGGGTATAATGAGCAGTTCTTC
>NA|TRBV25-1|TRBD1|TRBJ1-1
CASSGEQGMNTEAFF
TGTGCCAGCAGCGGTGAACAGGGGATGAACACTGAAGCTTTCTTT
>NA|TRBV5-1|NA|TRBJ2-1
CASSRSTGSYNEQFF
TGCGCCAGCAGCCGATCAACTGGTTCCTACAATGAGCAGTTCTTC
>NA|TRBV11-3|TRBD1|TRBJ1-1
CASSFTGTANTEAFF
TGTGCCAGCAGCTTCACCGGGACAGCGAACACTGAAGCTTTCTTT
>NA|TRBV29-1|NA|TRBJ2-2
CSVRGGATYTGELFF
TGCAGCGTCCGAGGCGGAGCCACCTACACCGGGGAGCTGTTTTTT
>few|TRBV12-1|NA|TRBJ1-6
CASTMGATNSPLHF
TGTGCCAGCACCATGGGGGCTACGAATTCACCCCTCCACTTT
>NA|TRBV2|TRBD1|TRBJ1-5
CASRLDRLTQPQHF
TGTGCCAGCAGATTGGACAGGTTGACGCAGCCCCAGCATTTT
>NA|TRBV29-1|NA|TRBJ1-2
CSAPGGNYGYTF
TGCAGCGCCCCCGGGGGGAACTATGGCTACACCTTC
>NA|TRBV6-1|NA|TRBJ2-7
CASSWEQVAYEQYF
TGTGCCAGCAGTTGGGAACAGGTAGCCTACGAGCAGTACTTC
>NA|TRBV30|NA|TRBJ1-2
CAWGRAGYGYTF
TGTGCCTGGGGTAGAGCTGGCTATGGCTACACCTTC
>few|TRBV7-9|NA|TRBJ1-1
CASSLEVAGNTEAFF
TGTGCCAGCAGCTTAGAGGTGGCAGGGAACACTGAAGCTTTCTTT
>NA|TRBV28|NA|TRBJ2-7
CASSQRAGRYEQYF
TGTGCCAGCAGCCAAAGGGCGGGGCGCTACGAGCAGTACTTC
>NA|TRBV5-1|NA|TRBJ2-4
CASSLDPGVAKNIQYF
TGCGCCAGCAGCTTGGATCCAGGGGTGGCCAAAAACATTCAGTACTTC
>NA|TRBV6-5|TRBD2|TRBJ2-1
CASSSGTSWSYNEQFF
TGTGCCAGCAGTTCCGGGACTAGCTGGTCCTACAATGAGCAGTTCTTC
>NA|TRBV15|TRBD1|TRBJ1-4
CATSRARQGGEEKLFF
TGTGCCACCAGCAGAGCGCGACAGGGCGGGGAGGAAAAACTGTTTTTT
>NA|TRBV19|TRBD2|TRBJ2-1
CASSKTGTSGGYSTSNEQFF
TGTGCCAGTAGTAAGACCGGGACTAGCGGGGGCTACAGTACTAGCAATGAGCAGTTCTTC
>NA|TRBV5-1|TRBD2|TRBJ2-3
CASSLLLAGGADTQYF
TGCGCCAGCAGCCTGCTCCTAGCGGGCGGGGCAGATACGCAGTATTTT
>NA|TRBV19|NA|TRBJ2-3
CASSTLGWDTQYF
TGTGCCAGTAGTACCCTAGGCTGGGATACGCAGTATTTT
>NA|TRBV9|TRBD2|TRBJ2-3
CASSVVRWRERTDTQYF
TGTGCCAGCAGCGTAGTCAGGTGGCGGGAGAGGACAGATACGCAGTATTTT
>NA|TRBV15|NA|TRBJ1-3
CATSRDSLLEHSGNTIYF
TGTGCCACCAGCAGAGACAGCCTCCTAGAGCACTCTGGAAACACCATATATTTT
>few|TRBV6-5|TRBD2|TRBJ2-1
CASSYGAGGENEQFF
TGTGCCAGCAGTTATGGCGCGGGAGGGGAGAATGAGCAGTTCTTC
>NA|TRBV4-1|NA|TRBJ1-3
CASSQEGRYTIYF
TGCGCCAGCAGCCAAGAGGGCAGGTACACCATATATTTT
>NA|TRBV30|NA|TRBJ1-5
CAWSADSFSNQPQHF
TGTGCCTGGAGTGCTGACAGCTTTAGCAATCAGCCCCAGCATTTT
>NA|TRBV6-4|TRBD2|TRBJ2-3
CATYGGRGTDTQYF
TGTGCCACCTACGGCGGGAGAGGCACAGATACGCAGTATTTT
>NA|TRBV5-1|TRBD2|TRBJ2-2
CASSFVAGKLTGELFF
TGCGCCAGCAGCTTTGTAGCGGGAAAGCTCACCGGGGAGCTGTTTTTT
>NA|TRBV7-8|NA|TRBJ2-5
CASSQLNYGETQYF
TGTGCCAGCAGCCAGCTTAACTACGGGGAGACCCAGTACTTC
>NA|TRBV30|NA|TRBJ2-7
CAWSAAYEQYF
TGTGCCTGGAGTGCTGCCTACGAGCAGTACTTC
>NA|TRBV19|NA|TRBJ2-5
CASSTGSLRKETQYF
TGTGCCAGTAGTACAGGGTCGCTGCGTAAAGAGACCCAGTACTTC
>NA|TRBV7-9|TRBD2|TRBJ2-5
CASSQWLGGEETQYF
TGTGCCAGCAGCCAGTGGCTGGGGGGGGAGGAGACCCAGTACTTC
>NA|TRBV19|TRBD1|TRBJ2-7
CASSLRGQGSYEQYF
TGTGCCAGTAGTCTACGGGGACAGGGTTCCTACGAGCAGTACTTC
>NA|TRBV5-1|NA|TRBJ2-3
CASSLAGRRTDTQYF
TGCGCCAGCAGCCTTGCGGGTAGGAGGACAGATACGCAGTATTTT
>NA|TRBV6-5|NA|TRBJ2-3
CASSYSRETDTQYF
TGTGCCAGCAGTTACTCGAGGGAGACAGATACGCAGTATTTT
>NA|TRBV7-9|NA|TRBJ1-2
CAAGPNYGYTF
TGTGCGGCGGGGCCTAACTATGGCTACACCTTC
>NA|TRBV6-5|TRBD1|TRBJ1-2
CASHRGREYGYTF
TGTGCCAGTCACAGGGGGCGCGAATATGGCTACACCTTC